This note documents a single TCR beta chain sequence. The sample is drawn from a study of blood T cell repertoires in COVID-19. Study at large: Italy, Spain and the United States were the sources of the convalescent and acute COVID-19 samples. PBMCs, B-cell-depleted T cells, or T cells were the source of the cDNA or gDNA that made up the material.

How the authors handled the data: The assay estimated nucleated cells by amplifying reference gene primers. Sequencing used immunoSEQ multiplex PCR; TCRdb keeps in-frame clones, though not all of them. The V and J calls and clone size are taken from that table; D and trimming were inferred from the DNA. Of some 200,000 clones in the sample, around 87% are singletons; the top ten hold around 2.7%. Germline V CDR1 and CDR2: ENHRY, SYGVKD. Germline trimming cut 3 bases from V and 14 bases from J; bases unmatched to any gene: 9. The CDR3 covers 13 residues. Sequenced sample: peripheral blood. V is TRBV10-3 and J is TRBJ2-1; 8 bases fit TRBD2. The TCR comes from a man between 35 and 55 years old with active or convalescent COVID-19. CDR3 amino acids: CAISELRRGEKFF. As DNA, the CDR3 is TGTGCCATCAGTGAACTGAGGCGGGGGGAAAAGTTCTTC.